Listed here are 15 T cell receptor beta chains from one sample, sequenced in a study of T cell responses to AZD1222 COVID-19 vaccine. The data were produced by immunoSEQ multiplex PCR, yet TCRdb's version contains in-frame clones alone and is incomplete. This sample has about 110,000 clones, with less than 95% found just once. Material: peripheral blood, obtained on day 0 of AZD1222 vaccination. The receptors derive from an adult in good health.

The chain is built from TRBV9 and TRBJ1-1; maybe TRBD1 (5 bases). V lost 0 bases to trimming and J lost 5 bases, with 14 bases between them. Germline assignment: CDR1 SGDLS and CDR2 YYNGEE. CDR3 length equals 15 residues. The CDR3 protein is CASSVDGRGRTEAFF. CDR3 sequence (DNA): TGTGCCAGCAGCGTAGATGGGAGGGGAAGGACTGAAGCTTTCTTT.

J is TRBJ2-2 and V is TRBV20-1, with 8 bases that match TRBD1. Germline CDR1 reads DFQATT; CDR2 reads SNEGSKA (reference sequence). The CDR3 consists of 19 residues. Trimming took 3 bases from V and 2 from J; bases not matched to a gene: 17. The CDR3 loop is CSASDTSPPDRVNTGELFF. The CDR3, as DNA: TGCAGTGCTAGTGACACATCACCCCCGGACAGGGTTAACACCGGGGAGCTGTTTTTT.

V usage is TRBV21-1 and J usage is TRBJ1-2. TRBV21-1 is listed as a pseudogene. The CDR3 is made up of 13 amino acids. The CDR3 region is CASSRGEDYGYTF. The CDR3 coding sequence is TGTGCCAGCAGCAGGGGGGAGGACTATGGCTACACCTTC.

V and J are TRBV27 and TRBJ1-6, with a tentative D call TRBD1 (5 bases). The CDR3 length is 15 residues. Germline CDR1 MNHEY, CDR2 SMNVEV (reference sequence). V lost 3 bases to trimming and J lost 2 bases, with 8 bases between them. This CDR3 reads CASSFRVTYNSPLHF. CDR3 coding DNA: TGTGCCAGCAGTTTCAGGGTTACCTATAATTCACCCCTCCACTTT.

This chain links TRBV28 with TRBJ1-4, with TRBD1 matching over 8 bases. Trimming cost V 6 bases and J 6 bases; bases outside gene matches: 6. The CDR3 extends over 14 amino acids. Germline-derived CDR1 and CDR2 are MDHEN and SYDVKM. The CDR3 is CASSTTGVDEKLFF. DNA of the CDR3: TGTGCCAGCAGCACGACAGGGGTTGATGAAAAACTGTTTTTT.

This rearrangement joins TRBV3-1 (or the pseudogene TRBV3-2) to TRBJ2-2, with 12 nucleotides matching TRBD1. This CDR3 has 15 residues. The V gene end was trimmed by 3 bases and the J gene end by 7 bases; junction bases not matched to a gene: 3. Per germline, CDR1 LGHDT and CDR2 YNNKEL (reference sequence). The CDR3 region is CASSQGQGAYGELFF. The CDR3 DNA reads as TGTGCCAGCAGCCAGGGACAGGGGGCTTACGGGGAGCTGTTTTTT.

In nucleotides, the CDR3 is TGTGCCAGCAAAGAAGCCGACTATGGCTACACCTTC. Translating gives CASKEADYGYTF. The V call is TRBV2, the J call TRBJ1-2; D is unresolved. The CDR3 length is 12 residues. CDR1 and CDR2 from the germline V gene are SNHLY and FYNNEI. V was trimmed by 7 bases and J by 3 bases, leaving 9 bases between them.

This clone has only a few counts. In nucleotides, the CDR3 is TGTGCCAGTAGTATCTCAAGCCGCGACAAGTTGTTTTTT. It is translated as CASSISSRDKLFF. The chain joins TRBV19 to TRBJ1-4; no clear D. CDR3 length equals 13 residues. Germline CDR1 reads LNHDA; CDR2 reads SQIVND (reference sequence). V was shortened by 3 bases and J by 15 bases, with 17 bases between the two germline ends.

This clone has just one count. The chain joins TRBV23-1 to TRBJ1-2; TRBD1 is a possible D gene (5 bases). TRBV23-1 is noted as an ORF with a role that remains uncertain. This CDR3 is built from 14 residues. The ends were cut back, 0 bases at V and 14 bases at J, with 19 bases in the middle. CDR3 coding DNA: TGCGCCAGCAGTCAATCAATCGACAGCGTAATATTAACCTTC. Its protein is CASSQSIDSVILTF.

For the CDR3, the DNA is TGCGCCAGCAGAACTACGCCGGGACAGGGGAATTCACCCCTCCACTTT. Translation: CASRTTPGQGNSPLHF. The rearrangement uses TRBV5-1 and TRBJ1-6, with 10 bases lining up with TRBD1. V was clipped by 5 bases and J by 7 bases; unmatched bases: 9. The CDR3 sequence is 16 residues long. Germline loops: CDR1 SGHRS, CDR2 YFSETQ.

The chain links TRBV7-3 to TRBJ2-3, with D unclear. In germline, CDR1 is SGHTA, CDR2 FQGTGA. The CDR3 runs 14 residues. The V end lost 5 bases, the J end lost 0 bases, and 9 bases lay between the germline ends. As DNA, the CDR3 is TGTGCCAGCAGCCTCCACCCAAGCACAGATACGCAGTATTTT. Protein sequence: CASSLHPSTDTQYF.

V usage is TRBV2 and J usage is TRBJ2-7; the match to TRBD1 covers 8 bases. With V trimmed by 4 bases and J by 1 base, 3 bases remained unmatched. CDR3 length: 14 amino acids. The germline gives CDR1 SNHLY, CDR2 FYNNEI. This CDR3 reads CASSVGQESYEQYF. The CDR3 DNA reads TGTGCCAGCAGTGTGGGACAGGAATCCTACGAGCAGTACTTC.

This chain uses TRBV5-1 with TRBJ2-3, with a possible D match to TRBD1 (6 bases). The length of the CDR3 is 14 residues. Trimming took 1 base from V and 5 from J, leaving 11 bases between them. The germline V gene encodes CDR1 SGHRS and CDR2 YFSETQ. The CDR3 reads CASSLLQGGDTQYF. In DNA form, the CDR3 reads TGCGCCAGCAGCTTGCTACAGGGTGGAGATACGCAGTATTTT.

The rearrangement uses TRBV7-2 and TRBJ1-5; D not resolved. This CDR3 contains 15 residues. Trimming cost V 1 base and J 0 bases, with 7 bases left between them. Germline CDR1 and CDR2: SGHTA and FQGNSA. The CDR3 loop is CASSLDYNSNQPQHF. CDR3 coding DNA: TGTGCCAGCAGCTTAGACTACAATAGCAATCAGCCCCAGCATTTT.

CDR3 in DNA: TGTGCCAGCAGTCCGGTCGACGGGCCCCCTGGAAACACCATATATTTT. It is translated as CASSPVDGPPGNTIYF. The gene calls are TRBV28 and TRBJ1-3, with no clear D. Germline V lookup: CDR1 MDHEN, CDR2 SYDVKM. V lost 5 bases to trimming and J lost 2 bases, with 16 bases between them. The CDR3 has 16 amino acids.